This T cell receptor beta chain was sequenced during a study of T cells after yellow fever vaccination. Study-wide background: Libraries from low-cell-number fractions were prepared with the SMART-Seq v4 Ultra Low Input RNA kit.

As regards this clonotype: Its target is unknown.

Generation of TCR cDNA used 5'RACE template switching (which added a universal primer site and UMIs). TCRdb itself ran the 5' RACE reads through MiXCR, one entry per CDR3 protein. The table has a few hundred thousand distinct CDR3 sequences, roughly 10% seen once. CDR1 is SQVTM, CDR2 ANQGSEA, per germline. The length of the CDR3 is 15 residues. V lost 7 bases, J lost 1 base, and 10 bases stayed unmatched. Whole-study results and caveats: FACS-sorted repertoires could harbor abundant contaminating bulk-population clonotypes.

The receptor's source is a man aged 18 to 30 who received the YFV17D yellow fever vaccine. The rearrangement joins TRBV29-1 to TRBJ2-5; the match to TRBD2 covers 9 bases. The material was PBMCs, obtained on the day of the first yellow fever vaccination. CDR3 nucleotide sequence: TGCAGCGCCTCAGGGGAGCGGGGGGCCCAAGAGACCCAGTACTTC. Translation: CSASGERGAQETQYF.